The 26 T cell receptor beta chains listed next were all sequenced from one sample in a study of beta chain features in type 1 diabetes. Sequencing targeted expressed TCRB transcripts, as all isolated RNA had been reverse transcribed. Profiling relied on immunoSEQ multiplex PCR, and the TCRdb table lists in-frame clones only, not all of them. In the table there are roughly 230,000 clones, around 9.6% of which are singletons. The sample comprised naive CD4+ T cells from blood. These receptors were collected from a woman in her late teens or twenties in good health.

Here the CDR3 DNA reads TGTGCCTGGAGTGTACGAACCCAGCGGGAGAAAGGCGAGCAGTACTTC. This gives the protein CAWSVRTQREKGEQYF. The V call is TRBV30, the J call TRBJ2-7; 8 bases match TRBD2. The germline CDR1 and CDR2 sequences are GTSNPN and SVGIG (reference sequence). Germline trimming cut 0 bases from V and 6 bases from J; bases unmatched to any gene: 13. CDR3 length: 16 residues.

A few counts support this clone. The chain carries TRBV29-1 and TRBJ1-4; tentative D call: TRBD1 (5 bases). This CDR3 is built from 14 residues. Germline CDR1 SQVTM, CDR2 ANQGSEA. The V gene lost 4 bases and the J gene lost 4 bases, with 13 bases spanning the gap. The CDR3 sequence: CSVAEGSGNEKLFF. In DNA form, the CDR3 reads TGCAGCGTTGCGGAGGGGTCGGGTAATGAAAAACTGTTTTTT.

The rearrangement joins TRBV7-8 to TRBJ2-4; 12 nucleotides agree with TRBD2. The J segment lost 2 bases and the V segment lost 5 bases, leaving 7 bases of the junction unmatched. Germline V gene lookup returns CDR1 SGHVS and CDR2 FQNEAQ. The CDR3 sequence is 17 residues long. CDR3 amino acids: CASSRRLAGETKNIQYF. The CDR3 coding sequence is TGTGCCAGCAGCCGTCGACTAGCGGGGGAAACCAAAAACATTCAGTACTTC. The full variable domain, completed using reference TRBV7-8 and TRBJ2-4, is GAGVSQSPRYKVAKRGQDVALRCDPISGHVSLFWYQQALGQGPEFLTYFQNEAQLDKSGLPSDRFFAERPEGSVSTLKIQRTQQEDSAVYLCASSRRLAGETKNIQYFGAGTRLSVL.

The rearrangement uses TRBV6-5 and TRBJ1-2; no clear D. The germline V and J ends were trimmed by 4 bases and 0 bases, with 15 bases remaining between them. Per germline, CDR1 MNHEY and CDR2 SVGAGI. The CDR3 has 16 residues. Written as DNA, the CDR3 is TGTGCCAGCAGTTCAACCGCGTGGTCCCCTAACTATGGCTACACCTTC. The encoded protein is CASSSTAWSPNYGYTF.

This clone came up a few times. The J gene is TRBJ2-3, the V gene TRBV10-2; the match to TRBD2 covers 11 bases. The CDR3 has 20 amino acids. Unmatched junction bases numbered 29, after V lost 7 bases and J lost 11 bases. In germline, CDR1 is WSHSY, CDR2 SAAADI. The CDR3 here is CASTFGGLAGGAAGDERQYF. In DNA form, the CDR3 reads TGCGCCAGCACCTTCGGTGGCCTAGCGGGGGGAGCGGCCGGGGATGAGAGGCAGTATTTT.

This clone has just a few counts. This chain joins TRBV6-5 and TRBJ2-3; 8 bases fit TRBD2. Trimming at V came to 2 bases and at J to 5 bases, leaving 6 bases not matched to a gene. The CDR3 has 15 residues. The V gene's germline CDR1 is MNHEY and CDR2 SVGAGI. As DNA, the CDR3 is TGTGCCAGCAGTTACAGTAGCGGGGAGGGAGATACGCAGTATTTT. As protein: CASSYSSGEGDTQYF.

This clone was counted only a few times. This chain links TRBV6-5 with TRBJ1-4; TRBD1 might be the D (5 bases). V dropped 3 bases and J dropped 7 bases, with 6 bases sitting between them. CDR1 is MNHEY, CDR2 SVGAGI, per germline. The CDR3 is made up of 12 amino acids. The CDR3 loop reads CASSYQGEKLFF. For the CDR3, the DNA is TGTGCCAGCAGTTATCAGGGTGAAAAACTGTTTTTT.

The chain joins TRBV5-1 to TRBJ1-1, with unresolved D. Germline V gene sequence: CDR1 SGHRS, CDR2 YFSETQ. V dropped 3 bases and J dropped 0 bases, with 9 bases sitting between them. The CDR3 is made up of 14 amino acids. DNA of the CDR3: TGCGCCAGCAGCTCCGATAACATGAACACTGAAGCTTTCTTT. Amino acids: CASSSDNMNTEAFF.

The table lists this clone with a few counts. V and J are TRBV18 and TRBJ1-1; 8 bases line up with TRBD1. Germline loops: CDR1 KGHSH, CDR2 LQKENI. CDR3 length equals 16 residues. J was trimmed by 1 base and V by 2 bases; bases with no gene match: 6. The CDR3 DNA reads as TGTGCCAGCTCACCAGCCGACAGGGGTCGGAACACTGAAGCTTTCTTT. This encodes CASSPADRGRNTEAFF. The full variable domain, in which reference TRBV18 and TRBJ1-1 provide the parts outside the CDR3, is NAGVMQNPRHLVRRRGQEARLRCSPMKGHSHVYWYRQLPEEGLKFMVYLQKENIIDESGMPKERFSAEFPKEGPSILRIQQVVRGDSAAYFCASSPADRGRNTEAFFGQGTRLTVV.

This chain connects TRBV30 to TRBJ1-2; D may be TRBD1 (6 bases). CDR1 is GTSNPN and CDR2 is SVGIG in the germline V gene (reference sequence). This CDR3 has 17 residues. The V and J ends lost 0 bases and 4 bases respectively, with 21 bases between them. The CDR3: CAWSVGGVGTTFYGYTF. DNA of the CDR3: TGTGCCTGGAGTGTAGGGGGGGTTGGGACCACTTTCTATGGCTACACCTTC.

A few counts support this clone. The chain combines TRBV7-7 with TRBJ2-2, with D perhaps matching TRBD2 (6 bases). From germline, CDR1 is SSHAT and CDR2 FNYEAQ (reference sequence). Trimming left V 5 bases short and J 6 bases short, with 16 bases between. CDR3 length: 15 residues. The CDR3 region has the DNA TGTGCCAGCAGCCGGGACTCCGGGGTAGCCGGGGAGCTGTTTTTT. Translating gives CASSRDSGVAGELFF.

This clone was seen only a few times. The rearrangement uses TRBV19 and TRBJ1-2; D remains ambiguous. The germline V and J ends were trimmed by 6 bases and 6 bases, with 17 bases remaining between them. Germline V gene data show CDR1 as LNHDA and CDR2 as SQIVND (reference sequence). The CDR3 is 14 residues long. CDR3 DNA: TGTGCCAGTAGGGAGGTAGCGAGCTGGGATGGCTACACCTTC. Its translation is CASREVASWDGYTF.

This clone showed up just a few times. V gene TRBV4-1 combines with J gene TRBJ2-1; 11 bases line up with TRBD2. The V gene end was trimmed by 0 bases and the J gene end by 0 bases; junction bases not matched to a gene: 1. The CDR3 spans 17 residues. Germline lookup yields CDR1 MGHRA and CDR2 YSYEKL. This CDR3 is CASSQDTSGSSYNEQFF. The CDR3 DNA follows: TGCGCCAGCAGCCAAGATACTAGCGGGAGCTCCTACAATGAGCAGTTCTTC.

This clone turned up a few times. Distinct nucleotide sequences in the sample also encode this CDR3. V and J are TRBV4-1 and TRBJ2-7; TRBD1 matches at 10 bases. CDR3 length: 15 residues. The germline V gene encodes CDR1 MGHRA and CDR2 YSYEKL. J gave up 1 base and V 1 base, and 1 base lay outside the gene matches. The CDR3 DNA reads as TGCGCCAGCAGCCAAGGGACAGGGGGTTCCTACGAGCAGTACTTC. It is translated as CASSQGTGGSYEQYF.

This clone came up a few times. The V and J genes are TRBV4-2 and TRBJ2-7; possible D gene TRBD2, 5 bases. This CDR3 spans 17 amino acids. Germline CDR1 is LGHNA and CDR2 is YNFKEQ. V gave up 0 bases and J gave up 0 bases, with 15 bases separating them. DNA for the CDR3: TGTGCCAGCAGCCAAGATGCCGGGGTGGGGAGCTCCTACGAGCAGTACTTC. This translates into CASSQDAGVGSSYEQYF.

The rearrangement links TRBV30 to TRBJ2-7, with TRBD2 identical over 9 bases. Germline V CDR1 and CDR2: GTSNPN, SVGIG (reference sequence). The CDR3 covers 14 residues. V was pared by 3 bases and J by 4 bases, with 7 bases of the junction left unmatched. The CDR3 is CAWRGGGDFYEQYF. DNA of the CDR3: TGTGCCTGGAGAGGCGGGGGGGATTTTTACGAGCAGTACTTC.

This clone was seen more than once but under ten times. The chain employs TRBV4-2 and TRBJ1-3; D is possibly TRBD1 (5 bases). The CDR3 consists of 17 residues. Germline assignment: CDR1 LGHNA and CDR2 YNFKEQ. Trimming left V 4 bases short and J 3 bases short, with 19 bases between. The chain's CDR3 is CASSRGPGGAYGNTIYF. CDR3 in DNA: TGTGCCAGCAGCCGAGGGCCCGGCGGGGCCTATGGAAACACCATATATTTT.

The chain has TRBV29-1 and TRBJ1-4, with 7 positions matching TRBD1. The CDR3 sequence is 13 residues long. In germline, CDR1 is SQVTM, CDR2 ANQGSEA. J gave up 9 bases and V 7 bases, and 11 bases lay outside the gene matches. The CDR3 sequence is CSARQGRTQKLFF. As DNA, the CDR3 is TGCAGCGCTCGACAGGGAAGGACGCAAAAACTGTTTTTT.

The CDR3 region has the DNA TGTGCCAGCAGCTTGGCTGCTAGGTCGAACACTGAAGCTTTCTTT. Its translation is CASSLAARSNTEAFF. The chain combines TRBV5-4 with TRBJ1-1; D not resolved. The CDR3 is 15 amino acids. Germline V gives CDR1 SGHNT, CDR2 YYREEE (reference sequence). The V gene lost 0 bases and the J gene lost 1 base, with 10 bases spanning the gap.

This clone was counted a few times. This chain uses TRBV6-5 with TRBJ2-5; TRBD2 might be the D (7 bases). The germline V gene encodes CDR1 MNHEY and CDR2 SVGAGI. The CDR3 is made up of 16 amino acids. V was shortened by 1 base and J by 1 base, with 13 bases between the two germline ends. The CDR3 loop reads CASSYFAAGAQETQYF. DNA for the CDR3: TGTGCCAGCAGTTACTTCGCCGCGGGGGCCCAAGAGACCCAGTACTTC.

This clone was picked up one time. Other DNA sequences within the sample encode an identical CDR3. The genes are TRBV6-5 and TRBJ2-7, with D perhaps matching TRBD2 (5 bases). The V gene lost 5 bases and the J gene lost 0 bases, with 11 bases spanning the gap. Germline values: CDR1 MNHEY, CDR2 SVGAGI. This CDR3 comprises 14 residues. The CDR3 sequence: CASSKRTASYEQYF. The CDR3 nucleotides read TGTGCCAGCAGTAAGCGGACCGCCTCCTACGAGCAGTACTTC.

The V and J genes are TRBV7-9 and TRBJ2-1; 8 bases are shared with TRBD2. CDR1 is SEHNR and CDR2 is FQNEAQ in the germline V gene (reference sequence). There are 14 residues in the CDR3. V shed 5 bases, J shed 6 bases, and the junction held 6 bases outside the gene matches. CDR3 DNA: TGTGCCAGCAGCAAAAGCGGGAGTCTCAATGAGCAGTTCTTC. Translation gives CASSKSGSLNEQFF.

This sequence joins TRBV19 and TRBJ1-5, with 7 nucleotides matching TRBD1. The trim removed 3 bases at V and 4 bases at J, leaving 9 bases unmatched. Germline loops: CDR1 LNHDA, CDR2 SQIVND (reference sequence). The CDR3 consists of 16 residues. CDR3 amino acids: CASSMPGQAVNQPQHF. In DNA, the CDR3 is TGTGCCAGTAGTATGCCCGGACAGGCGGTAAATCAGCCCCAGCATTTT. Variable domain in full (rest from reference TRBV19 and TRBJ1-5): DGGITQSPKYLFRKEGQNVTLSCEQNLNHDAMYWYRQDPGQGLRLIYYSQIVNDFQKGDIAEGYSVSREKKESFPLTVTSAQKNPTAFYLCASSMPGQAVNQPQHFGDGTRLSIL.

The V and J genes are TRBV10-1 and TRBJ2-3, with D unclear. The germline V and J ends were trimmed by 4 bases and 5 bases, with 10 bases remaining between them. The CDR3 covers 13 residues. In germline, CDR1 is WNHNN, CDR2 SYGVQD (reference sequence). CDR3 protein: CASSGQRRDTQYF. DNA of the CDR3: TGCGCCAGCAGTGGACAAAGGCGAGATACGCAGTATTTT.

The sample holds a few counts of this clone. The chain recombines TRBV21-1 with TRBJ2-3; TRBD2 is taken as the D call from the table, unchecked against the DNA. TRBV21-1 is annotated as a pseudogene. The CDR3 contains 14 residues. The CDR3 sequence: CASSKAGGADTQYF. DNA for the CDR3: TGTGCCAGCAGCAAAGCAGGGGGGGCAGATACGCAGTATTTT.

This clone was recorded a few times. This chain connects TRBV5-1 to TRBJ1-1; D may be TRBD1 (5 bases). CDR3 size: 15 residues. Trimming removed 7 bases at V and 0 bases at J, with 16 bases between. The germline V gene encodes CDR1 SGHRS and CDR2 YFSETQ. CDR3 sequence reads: CASLSGGGMNTEAFF. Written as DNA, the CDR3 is TGCGCCAGCCTCTCCGGGGGAGGAATGAACACTGAAGCTTTCTTT.